This T cell receptor (beta chain) was captured in a study of blood T cell repertoires in COVID-19. As for the study in general: T cells, B-cell-depleted T cells, or PBMCs supplied cDNA or gDNA.

In assigning cohorts, the study relied on participant-reported clinical history. Recovered Cohort 3 donors showed two negative PCRs, clearance, or symptom resolution. Sequenced by immunoSEQ multiplex PCR; TCRdb stores in-frame clones only, minus some. The sample holds 300,000 to 400,000 clones; over 80% are singletons and the top ten take under 6%. The sample comprised PBMCs or T cells enriched from blood (not recorded which). This clonotype originated in a man aged 25 to 40 who had recovered from COVID-19.

The CDR3: CASIAGEAGYTF. The CDR3 DNA reads as TGTGCCAGCATTGCGGGCGAGGCTGGCTACACCTTC. The chain carries TRBV2 and TRBJ1-2; no clear D. V shed 7 bases and J shed 7 bases, with 13 bases lying between them. From germline, CDR1 is SNHLY and CDR2 FYNNEI. The CDR3 length is 12 residues.